The 19 T cell receptor beta chains presented below share a single source sample, sequenced in a study of cytotoxic CD8 clonotypes in ibrutinib-treated CLL. Profiled with immunoSEQ multiplex PCR; TCRdb holds only in-frame clones, not every one. Of 45,000 to 55,000 clones listed, around half are singletons. This sample comprised PBMCs, obtained after 12 months of ibrutinib treatment. The receptors were gathered from a human donor with chronic lymphocytic leukemia.

The J gene is TRBJ2-6, the V gene TRBV5-1; 7 bases fit TRBD1. Looked up from germline, CDR1 is SGHRS and CDR2 is YFSETQ. V lost 4 bases and J lost 2; bases outside the gene matches: 3. The CDR3 is 15 residues long. The CDR3 nucleotides read TGCGCCAGCAGCGATGACAGGGCTGGGGCCAACGTCCTGACTTTC. It yields the protein CASSDDRAGANVLTF.

The chain has TRBV27 and TRBJ2-7, with 11 bases fitting TRBD2. Germline V CDR1 and CDR2: MNHEY, SMNVEV (reference sequence). The CDR3 covers 15 residues. Germline trimming cut 0 bases from V and 4 bases from J; bases unmatched to any gene: 2. CDR3: CASSLSGLAAYEQYF. DNA of the CDR3: TGTGCCAGCAGTTTATCGGGACTAGCGGCTTACGAGCAGTACTTC.

This clone was observed a handful of times. This chain joins TRBV4-2 and TRBJ2-5; D is unclear. Germline CDR1 and CDR2: LGHNA and YNFKEQ. V lost 0 bases to trimming and J lost 4 bases, with 9 bases between them. The CDR3 consists of 14 residues. Here the CDR3 DNA reads TGTGCCAGCAGCCAAGATCCAGGTATAGAGACCCAGTACTTC. Protein sequence: CASSQDPGIETQYF.

The chain carries TRBV7-9 and TRBJ2-7; the match to TRBD1 covers 7 bases. J gave up 6 bases and V 5 bases, and 13 bases lay outside the gene matches. This CDR3 spans 15 amino acids. Germline CDR1 is SEHNR and CDR2 is FQNEAQ (reference sequence). The CDR3 region has the DNA TGTGCCAGCAGCCCATATGGACAGGTTGAGGGCGAGCAGTACTTC. It yields the protein CASSPYGQVEGEQYF.

The rearrangement links TRBV19 to TRBJ2-3; D gene ambiguous. The V end was cut by 7 bases, the J end by 1 base, with 15 bases between. Germline CDR1 is LNHDA and CDR2 is SQIVND (reference sequence). This CDR3 comprises 15 residues. The chain's CDR3 is CASMGVGAGTDTQYF. CDR3 DNA sequence: TGTGCCAGTATGGGCGTGGGTGCTGGCACAGATACGCAGTATTTT.

This clone has only a few counts. One end of the junction varies from germline; a read error may be responsible. The chain uses TRBV4-2 and TRBJ2-5; D remains ambiguous. Germline values: CDR1 LGHNA, CDR2 YNFKEQ. CDR3 length: 16 amino acids. This CDR3 is CASSQDPDGHHETQYF. The CDR3 DNA reads as TGTGCCAGCAGCCAAGATCCGGACGGGCACCACGAGACCCAGTACTTC.

This clone has a handful of counts. The genes are TRBV5-1 and TRBJ1-1; perhaps TRBD1 as D (5 bases). Between the trimmed V and J ends, which lost 4 bases and 2 bases, there was a span of 12 bases. The CDR3 contains 14 residues. Germline V gene data show CDR1 as SGHRS and CDR2 as YFSETQ. The CDR3 sequence: CASSRDGGNTEAFF. CDR3 sequence (DNA): TGCGCCAGCAGCCGCGATGGGGGAAACACTGAAGCTTTCTTT.

This clone was counted at least ten times. The V gene is TRBV4-2, the J gene TRBJ1-6; D unclear. V was clipped by 0 bases and J by 6 bases, with 9 bases between them. The CDR3 extends over 15 amino acids. The V gene's germline CDR1 is LGHNA and CDR2 YNFKEQ. CDR3 bases: TGTGCCAGCAGCCAAGACCCGGGAATTAATTCACCCCTCCACTTT. It encodes CASSQDPGINSPLHF.

J is TRBJ2-3 and V is TRBV9; the D is unclear. Looked up from germline, CDR1 is SGDLS and CDR2 is YYNGEE. V shed 0 bases and J shed 4 bases, with 9 bases lying between them. CDR3 length: 14 residues. CDR3 nucleotides: TGTGCCAGCAGCGTAGGCTGGTCCTCAGATACGCAGTATTTT. This translates into CASSVGWSSDTQYF.

This clone was seen a few times. The rearrangement uses TRBV15 and TRBJ1-1; no clear D. The CDR3 runs to 14 residues. Trimming cost V 1 base and J 1 base, with 7 bases left between them. Germline assignment: CDR1 LNHNV and CDR2 YYDKDF (reference sequence). The CDR3 reads CATSRVRWNTEAFF. The DNA of the CDR3 is TGTGCCACCAGCAGAGTGAGGTGGAACACTGAAGCTTTCTTT.

This rearrangement joins TRBV19 to TRBJ2-3, with D possibly matching TRBD2 (6 bases). The CDR3 totals 12 residues. Germline values: CDR1 LNHDA, CDR2 SQIVND (reference sequence). V lost 9 bases and J lost 5, with 12 bases in between. This CDR3 reads CASRDFEDTQYF. The CDR3 region has the DNA TGTGCCAGCCGGGACTTCGAAGATACGCAGTATTTT.

A few counts support this clone. The chain carries TRBV5-1 and TRBJ1-5; D is possibly TRBD1 (5 bases). In germline, CDR1 is SGHRS, CDR2 YFSETQ. The CDR3 is 14 residues long. V shed 4 bases and J shed 4 bases, with 12 bases lying between them. CDR3 nucleotides: TGCGCCAGCAGCGCAGGGACTTTAAATCAGCCCCAGCATTTT. Amino acid sequence: CASSAGTLNQPQHF. Full variable domain (missing parts from reference TRBV5-1 and TRBJ1-5): KAGVTQTPRYLIKTRGQQVTLSCSPISGHRSVSWYQQTPGQGLQFLFEYFSETQRNKGNFPGRFSGRQFSNSRSEMNVSTLELGDSALYLCASSAGTLNQPQHFGDGTRLSIL.

This chain joins TRBV5-1 and TRBJ1-1; 7 nucleotides align to TRBD1. The V gene's germline CDR1 is SGHRS and CDR2 YFSETQ. V shed 0 bases, J shed 6 bases, and the junction held 5 bases outside the gene matches. The CDR3 extends over 14 amino acids. The CDR3 DNA reads TGCGCCAGCAGCTTGGGACAGGGTTTTGCTGAAGCTTTCTTT. This translates into CASSLGQGFAEAFF.

The chain joins TRBV10-3 to TRBJ2-1; D is perhaps TRBD1 (6 bases). V shed 6 bases and J shed 6 bases, with 12 bases lying between them. The germline gives CDR1 ENHRY, CDR2 SYGVKD. The CDR3 is 13 residues long. The CDR3, as DNA: TGTGCCATCAGACCATCGACAGGCAATGAGCAGTTCTTC. Translated, it gives CAIRPSTGNEQFF.

The chain joins TRBV18 to TRBJ1-1; no definite D call. Trimming pared 2 bases from V and 0 bases from J, leaving 10 bases between. There are 15 residues in the CDR3. Germline CDR1 is KGHSH and CDR2 is LQKENI. The CDR3 region has the DNA TGTGCCAGCTCACCAGGGAAGACCGTGAACACTGAAGCTTTCTTT. Amino acid sequence: CASSPGKTVNTEAFF.

The V gene is TRBV9, the J gene TRBJ1-3; 7 bases align to TRBD1. This CDR3 region has 16 residues. V lost 4 bases, J lost 3 bases, and 10 bases stayed unmatched. Germline lookup yields CDR1 SGDLS and CDR2 YYNGEE. This CDR3 is CASSRQGLFNGNTIYF. The CDR3 DNA reads as TGTGCCAGCAGCCGACAGGGTTTATTTAATGGAAACACCATATATTTT.

J is TRBJ2-1 and V is TRBV29-1; no firm D call. This CDR3 spans 14 amino acids. Germline V gives CDR1 SQVTM, CDR2 ANQGSEA. Trimming shortened V by 4 bases and J by 12 bases, and 22 bases separated the two germline ends. The CDR3 DNA is TGCAGCGTTGTAATCAACTTTTACAATGAAGGGCAGTTCTTC. Translated, it gives CSVVINFYNEGQFF.

The sample holds a few counts of this clone. The CDR3 protein is CASSSSYKLFF. The CDR3, as DNA: TGTGCCAGCAGTTCCAGTTATAAACTGTTTTTT. V usage is TRBV28 and J usage is TRBJ1-4, with D unclear. Germline V CDR1 and CDR2: MDHEN, SYDVKM. V lost 4 bases, J lost 11 bases, and 8 bases lay in between. The length of the CDR3 is 11 residues.

The chain links TRBV5-1 to TRBJ1-1; D is unresolved. Per the germline V gene, CDR1 is SGHRS and CDR2 is YFSETQ. The length of the CDR3 is 15 residues. Trimming cost V 3 bases and J 1 base, with 13 bases left between them. The CDR3 loop reads CASSSLGTSNTEAFF. The CDR3 coding sequence is TGCGCCAGCAGCTCACTTGGCACCTCGAACACTGAAGCTTTCTTT.